This T cell receptor (beta chain) was recorded in a study of blood T cells in healthy people across ages. Study results and limitations: Per million T cells, TCR beta diversity dropped about linearly as age rose.

A word on this clonotype: Its antigen is currently unknown.

Alongside a J-beta primer mix, a sample-barcoded 5' primer served in a second PCR lasting about 7 to 12 cycles. Each cDNA molecule was tagged by a template-switch adaptor that had 12 random nucleotides. Per-sample output comprised a minimum of 3 million paired-end reads containing CDR3. TCRdb processed the 5' RACE reads anew with MiXCR; each CDR3 protein has one entry. The sample has 2 million or so distinct CDR3 sequences, about 50% seen once. The V gene end was trimmed by 4 bases and the J gene end by 0 bases; junction bases not matched to a gene: 7. Germline values: CDR1 SGHRS, CDR2 YFSETQ. This CDR3 is 18 amino acids long.

V and J are TRBV5-1 and TRBJ2-6; TRBD1 matches 10 bases. Sequences were obtained from blood. The sequence came from a woman aged 40 to 50 in good health. CDR3 nucleotides: TGCGCCAGCAGCCGGGGACAGGGGTCTGACTCTGGGGCCAACGTCCTGACTTTC. Amino acids: CASSRGQGSDSGANVLTF.